Following are 24 T cell receptor beta chains from one sample sequenced in a study of graft-versus-host responses after intestinal transplantation. Profiling relied on immunoSEQ multiplex PCR, and the TCRdb table lists in-frame clones only, not all of them. The sample has about 130,000 clones; over 85% are singletons. Their specific antigens are unknown. Sequences were derived from unstimulated CD4+ T cells sorted from spleen or lymph node cells, sampled before intestinal transplant. Receptors were obtained from a human donor who received an intestinal transplant.

The CDR3 DNA sequence: TGTGCCAGTAGTATAAAGGGACAGAACTACGAGCAGTACTTC. Translation gives CASSIKGQNYEQYF. The J gene is TRBJ2-7, the V gene TRBV19; 7 nucleotides agree with TRBD1. Trimming removed 2 bases from V and 3 bases from J; junction bases left unmatched: 4. This CDR3 comprises 14 residues. Germline CDR1 and CDR2: LNHDA and SQIVND (reference sequence).

V usage is TRBV7-6 and J usage is TRBJ2-7, with 9 nucleotides matching TRBD1. Germline loops: CDR1 SGHVS, CDR2 FNYEAQ. After removal of 3 bases from V and 4 bases from J, the junction contained 1 base not matched to a gene. This CDR3 is 13 amino acids long. The CDR3 DNA reads as TGTGCCAGCAGCTTGGACAGGGGTTACGAGCAGTACTTC. This codes for CASSLDRGYEQYF.

DNA for the CDR3: TGTGCCAGCAGCTTCCAGACAGATGAAGCTTTCTTT. Its protein is CASSFQTDEAFF. The chain couples TRBV5-4 to TRBJ1-1; tentative D call: TRBD1 (5 bases). CDR1 is SGHNT and CDR2 is YYREEE in the germline V gene (reference sequence). V was cut by 2 bases and J by 7 bases, with 9 bases left in between. The CDR3 is made up of 12 amino acids.

This clone was counted a single time. The gene calls are TRBV5-8 and TRBJ1-5; D is undetermined. The CDR3 has 12 amino acids. V lost 1 base and J lost 4, with 3 bases in between. The germline V gene has CDR1 SGHTS and CDR2 YDEGEE. Here the CDR3 reads CASSLLNQPQHF. As DNA, the CDR3 is TGTGCCAGCAGCTTGTTGAATCAGCCCCAGCATTTT. Together with reference TRBV5-8 and TRBJ1-5, the CDR3 gives the full variable domain: EAGVTQSPTHLIKTRGQQATLRCSPISGHTSVYWYQQALGLGLQFLLWYDEGEERNRGNFPPRFSGRQFPNYSSELNVNALELEDSALYLCASSLLNQPQHFGDGTRLSIL.

J is TRBJ1-1 and V is TRBV29-1; 9 bases match TRBD1. Germline lookup yields CDR1 SQVTM and CDR2 ANQGSEA. This CDR3 has 13 amino acids. With 5 bases clipped from V and 7 bases from J, the junction kept 8 bases outside the gene matches. This chain's CDR3 is CSVSITGGNEAFF. In nucleotides, the CDR3 is TGCAGCGTTTCAATTACAGGGGGCAATGAAGCTTTCTTT.

The V and J genes are TRBV6-5 and TRBJ1-6, with a weak D call TRBD1 (5 bases). V lost 0 bases, J lost 8 bases, and 14 bases lay in between. The CDR3 runs 16 residues. The germline gives CDR1 MNHEY, CDR2 SVGAGI. CDR3 coding DNA: TGTGCCAGCAGTTACTCAATGGGGACGCATTATTCACCCCTCCACTTT. Translation gives CASSYSMGTHYSPLHF.

The chain recombines TRBV28 with TRBJ1-5; D is undetermined. The CDR3 is made up of 15 amino acids. V gave up 3 bases and J gave up 4 bases, with 13 bases separating them. Germline V gene lookup returns CDR1 MDHEN and CDR2 SYDVKM. CDR3 in amino acids: CASSFPSLQNQPQHF. In DNA form, the CDR3 reads TGTGCCAGCAGTTTCCCCTCTTTGCAGAATCAGCCCCAGCATTTT. Full variable domain (outside the CDR3, taken from reference TRBV28 and TRBJ1-5): DVKVTQSSRYLVKRTGEKVFLECVQDMDHENMFWYRQDPGLGLRLIYFSYDVKMKEKGDIPEGYSVSREKKERFSLILESASTNQTSMYLCASSFPSLQNQPQHFGDGTRLSIL.

The V and J genes are TRBV9 and TRBJ2-3; TRBD2 might be the D (5 bases). The CDR3 is made up of 14 amino acids. The V end lost 3 bases, the J end lost 5 bases, and 13 bases lay between the germline ends. The germline gives CDR1 SGDLS, CDR2 YYNGEE. CDR3 sequence: CASSGTGRGDTQYF. DNA for the CDR3: TGTGCCAGCAGCGGCACGGGCCGGGGAGATACGCAGTATTTT.

V usage is TRBV5-1 and J usage is TRBJ1-1, with 9 bases identical to TRBD1. The CDR3 covers 14 residues. CDR1 and CDR2 from the germline V gene are SGHRS and YFSETQ. V lost 6 bases and J lost 1; bases outside the gene matches: 4. The CDR3 region is CASTKQGANTEAFF. The CDR3 DNA sequence: TGCGCCAGCACCAAACAGGGGGCGAACACTGAAGCTTTCTTT.

The rearrangement links TRBV27 to TRBJ2-3, with a tentative D call TRBD1 (5 bases). V dropped 4 bases and J dropped 4 bases, with 12 bases sitting between them. From germline, CDR1 is MNHEY and CDR2 SMNVEV (reference sequence). The CDR3 covers 14 residues. The CDR3 DNA reads as TGTGCCAGCAGTTGGGGCGACCCGGCAGATACGCAGTATTTT. Translation gives CASSWGDPADTQYF.

The chain employs TRBV5-6 and TRBJ1-1; D perhaps matches TRBD1 (5 bases). The CDR3 sequence is 13 residues long. The germline V gene has CDR1 SGHDT and CDR2 YYEEEE. Trimming stripped 5 bases from V and 1 base from J, with 9 bases between. CDR3 sequence reads: CASSYRRNTEAFF. DNA of the CDR3: TGTGCCAGCAGTTACAGGAGGAACACTGAAGCTTTCTTT.

The chain is built from TRBV6-5 and TRBJ1-1; 7 nucleotides agree with TRBD1. The junction had 5 bases not matched to a gene; V was cut back by 3 bases and J by 4 bases. This CDR3 comprises 14 residues. Looked up from germline, CDR1 is MNHEY and CDR2 is SVGAGI. The CDR3, as DNA: TGTGCCAGCAGTTATAGGGGGCTAGGCACTGAAGCTTTCTTT. This codes for CASSYRGLGTEAFF.

The chain uses TRBV6-5 and TRBJ2-7; TRBD2 matches 13 bases. The CDR3 extends over 15 amino acids. V lost 7 bases, J lost 2 bases, and 5 bases stayed unmatched. The V gene's germline CDR1 is MNHEY and CDR2 SVGAGI. CDR3 amino acids: CASTAGTSGAYEQYF. CDR3 DNA: TGTGCCAGCACCGCAGGGACTAGCGGGGCCTACGAGCAGTACTTC.

V is TRBV11-2 and J is TRBJ2-7; D is perhaps TRBD1 (6 bases). V dropped 1 base and J dropped 5 bases, with 12 bases sitting between them. CDR1 is SGHAT, CDR2 FQNNGV, per germline. This CDR3 has 14 amino acids. In DNA form, the CDR3 reads TGTGCCAGCAGCTTAGTTGTCGGACAGAACGAGCAGTACTTC. Encoded protein: CASSLVVGQNEQYF.

The chain uses TRBV5-4 and TRBJ2-4; perhaps D is TRBD1 or TRBD2 (5 bases each). V was cut by 4 bases and J by 9 bases, with 14 bases left in between. Germline V CDR1 and CDR2: SGHNT, YYREEE (reference sequence). The CDR3 totals 13 residues. In nucleotides, the CDR3 is TGTGCCAGCAGCGTTGGGACGTTCCCCATTCAGTACTTC. The encoded protein is CASSVGTFPIQYF.

V usage is TRBV4-2 and J usage is TRBJ2-2, with D possibly being TRBD1 or TRBD2 (6 bases each). V lost 3 bases, J lost 2 bases, and 13 bases lay in between. CDR1 LGHNA and CDR2 YNFKEQ come from the germline V gene. The CDR3 sequence is 16 residues long. The CDR3: CASSQGLGGNTGELFF. In nucleotides, the CDR3 is TGTGCCAGCAGCCAGGGGCTGGGGGGCAACACCGGGGAGCTGTTTTTT.

This clone was seen a single time. The CDR3 nucleotides are TGTGCCAGCACTAGGGACAACTATGAAAAACTGTTTTTT. Protein: CASTRDNYEKLFF. The V and J genes are TRBV6-1 and TRBJ1-4; D perhaps matches TRBD1 (6 bases). CDR3 length: 13 amino acids. Germline V gives CDR1 MNHNS, CDR2 SASEGT. V lost 7 bases, J lost 6 bases, and 12 bases lay in between.

This clone was picked up a small number of times. The gene calls are TRBV19 and TRBJ1-1; 8 positions agree with TRBD1. CDR1 is LNHDA, CDR2 SQIVND, per germline (reference sequence). The CDR3 totals 15 residues. The V segment lost 2 bases and the J segment 1 base; nucleotides outside the gene matches: 3. DNA of the CDR3: TGTGCCAGTAGTATACCCGGACAGGGGAACACTGAAGCTTTCTTT. Protein sequence: CASSIPGQGNTEAFF. Complete variable domain (other parts from reference TRBV19 and TRBJ1-1): DGGITQSPKYLFRKEGQNVTLSCEQNLNHDAMYWYRQDPGQGLRLIYYSQIVNDFQKGDIAEGYSVSREKKESFPLTVTSAQKNPTAFYLCASSIPGQGNTEAFFGQGTRLTVV.

This chain connects TRBV19 to TRBJ1-6, with D unclear. Per germline, CDR1 LNHDA and CDR2 SQIVND (reference sequence). The CDR3 totals 13 residues. With 9 bases removed from V and 4 bases from J, the gap between germline ends came to 10 bases. The CDR3 coding sequence is TGTGCCAGCCTAGCAGAGTATAATTCACCCCTCCACTTT. This translates into CASLAEYNSPLHF.

The chain combines TRBV6-7 with TRBJ2-4; D not resolved. TRBV6-7 qualifies as an ORF whose function is uncertain. The CDR3 covers 14 residues. V dropped 0 bases and J dropped 6 bases, with 9 bases sitting between them. CDR3 nucleotides: TGTGCCAGCAGTTACTCGACTCCCGGAAACATTCAGTACTTC. This encodes CASSYSTPGNIQYF.

CDR3 in DNA: TGTGCTTGCGGAGGGGGAGACTATGGCTACACCTTC. As protein: CACGGGDYGYTF. The rearrangement uses TRBV12-5 and TRBJ1-2; a possible D gene is TRBD1 (6 bases). The CDR3 has 12 residues. Per germline, CDR1 LGHNT and CDR2 FRNRAP. V gave up 11 bases and J gave up 3 bases, with 13 bases separating them.

This clone appeared a single time. J is TRBJ1-4 and V is TRBV6-1; D is unresolved. The CDR3 spans 12 residues. Germline values: CDR1 MNHNS, CDR2 SASEGT. The V end lost 1 base, the J end lost 10 bases, and 7 bases lay between the germline ends. CDR3 bases: TGTGCCAGCAGTGAAGGAGCGGCAAAACTGTTTTTT. Its translation: CASSEGAAKLFF.

The chain combines TRBV12-5 with TRBJ2-6, with D hard to call. This CDR3 contains 19 residues. The V and J ends lost 5 bases and 0 bases respectively, with 20 bases between them. Germline CDR1 reads LGHNT; CDR2 reads FRNRAP. The CDR3 nucleotides are TGTGCTAGTGGTACAGAAGGTCCCGATCGCAGCTCTGGGGCCAACGTCCTGACTTTC. Encoded protein: CASGTEGPDRSSGANVLTF.

V is TRBV2 and J is TRBJ2-6; D is perhaps TRBD1 (5 bases). CDR1 and CDR2 from the germline V gene are SNHLY and FYNNEI. V dropped 1 base and J dropped 1 base, with 14 bases sitting between them. CDR3 size: 18 residues. CDR3 in DNA: TGTGCCAGCAGTGAAGTTGACAGCCAATCGTCTGGGGCCAACGTCCTGACTTTC. This gives the protein CASSEVDSQSSGANVLTF.